This is a list of T cell receptor beta chains from one sample in a study of shared clonotypes between healthy human individuals. Here immunoSEQ multiplex PCR was the method, and the copy in TCRdb shows in-frame clones only, minus some. The repertoire holds around 750,000 clones, with less than 85% as singletons. The sample taken for sequencing was memory CD4+ T cells sorted from blood. The receptors come from a woman in her twenties or thirties in good health. CDR3s leave out the opening cysteine and the closing phenylalanine or tryptophan. D genes are given only for firm matches. The size entry is marked missing in some rows and otherwise reads once, few, many or a size class.

cdr3_aa: ASSIRGTSGEISYEQY
v_call: TRBV19
clone_size: NA
j_call: TRBJ2-7
d_call: TRBD2

cdr3_aa: ASSLASGSKDTQY
v_call: TRBV28
clone_size: once
j_call: TRBJ2-3
d_call: TRBD2

cdr3_aa: SVLRGPYEQY
v_call: TRBV29-1
clone_size: NA
j_call: TRBJ2-7
d_call: TRBD1

cdr3_aa: SVEDRGQGGQLSSYNEQF
v_call: TRBV29-1
clone_size: NA
j_call: TRBJ2-1
d_call: NA

cdr3_aa: ASSGTENEQF
v_call: TRBV25-1
clone_size: NA
j_call: TRBJ2-1
d_call: NA

cdr3_aa: ASSEDRGRPGYT
v_call: TRBV2
clone_size: once
j_call: TRBJ1-2
d_call: TRBD1

cdr3_aa: ASSPQETGKRPNEKLF
v_call: TRBV7-2
clone_size: NA
j_call: TRBJ1-4
d_call: NA

cdr3_aa: AWRIQLQNTIY
v_call: TRBV30
clone_size: once
j_call: TRBJ1-3
d_call: NA

cdr3_aa: AISESSRLAGVGGEQY
v_call: TRBV10-3
clone_size: NA
j_call: TRBJ2-7
d_call: TRBD2

cdr3_aa: ASISGGRGDYGYT
v_call: TRBV28
clone_size: NA
j_call: TRBJ1-2
d_call: NA

cdr3_aa: ASSSATTDTQY
v_call: TRBV7-2
clone_size: NA
j_call: TRBJ2-3
d_call: NA

cdr3_aa: SVQDSFNEKLF
v_call: TRBV29-1
clone_size: NA
j_call: TRBJ1-4
d_call: NA